The rows below give T cell receptor beta chains drawn from one sample of a study of beta chain features in type 1 diabetes. Sequenced by immunoSEQ multiplex PCR; TCRdb stores in-frame clones only, minus some. The sample consists of around 250,000 clones, roughly 14% of them appearing once. The sequencing input was naive CD4+ T cells from blood. All receptors derive from a woman aged 40 to 49 in good health. CDR3s include the opening cysteine and the closing phenylalanine or tryptophan. The D gene is left open where the match is weak. Size is stated for part of the rows, as once, few or many counts, or as a class when the clone is expanded.

d_call: TRBD2
j_call: TRBJ2-2
clone_size: NA
v_call: TRBV19
cdr3_nt: TGTGCCAGTAGTTTATTAGCGGGGGCGAACACCGGGGAGCTGTTTTTT
cdr3_aa: CASSLLAGANTGELFF

d_call: TRBD2
j_call: TRBJ2-2
clone_size: few
v_call: TRBV5-1
cdr3_nt: TGCGCCAGCAGCTTGGGTCCTAGCGGGGGGAGTGAAGAGCTGTTTTTT
cdr3_aa: CASSLGPSGGSEELFF

d_call: NA
j_call: TRBJ1-2
clone_size: NA
v_call: TRBV6-5
cdr3_nt: TGTGCCAGCAGTCAAACCAGGGGAAGCTATGGCTACACCTTC
cdr3_aa: CASSQTRGSYGYTF

d_call: NA
j_call: TRBJ1-3
clone_size: few
v_call: TRBV25-1
cdr3_nt: TGTGCCAGCAGTGAATATAGTCTTAACACCATATATTTT
cdr3_aa: CASSEYSLNTIYF

d_call: NA
j_call: TRBJ1-2
clone_size: NA
v_call: TRBV7-2
cdr3_nt: TGTGCCAGCAGCCGCCTTGCGGGGACCGGGGGTGTTGGCTACACCTTC
cdr3_aa: CASSRLAGTGGVGYTF

d_call: TRBD1
j_call: TRBJ1-2
clone_size: few
v_call: TRBV5-1
cdr3_nt: TGCGCCAGCAGCTCTACTACAGGGGTGGTGGGCTACACCTTC
cdr3_aa: CASSSTTGVVGYTF

d_call: NA
j_call: TRBJ1-2
clone_size: NA
v_call: TRBV18
cdr3_nt: TGTGCCAGCTCACCGCCAGACTATGGCTACACCTTC
cdr3_aa: CASSPPDYGYTF

d_call: NA
j_call: TRBJ1-5
clone_size: NA
v_call: TRBV27
cdr3_nt: TGTGCCAGCAGTTATCATGTCAGTCAGGGGCGGCATTTT
cdr3_aa: CASSYHVSQGRHF

d_call: TRBD2
j_call: TRBJ2-1
clone_size: few
v_call: TRBV7-2
cdr3_nt: TGTGCCAGCAGCTCAACTAGCGGGGGGGCCTATGAGCAGTTCTTC
cdr3_aa: CASSSTSGGAYEQFF

d_call: NA
j_call: TRBJ2-1
clone_size: NA
v_call: TRBV11-2
cdr3_nt: TGTGCCAGCAGCTCAGGAGGTGAGCAGTTCTTC
cdr3_aa: CASSSGGEQFF

d_call: NA
j_call: TRBJ2-3
clone_size: NA
v_call: TRBV27
cdr3_nt: TGTGCCAGCAGTTTACGGGACTTGCTCAGCACAGATACGCAGTATTTT
cdr3_aa: CASSLRDLLSTDTQYF

d_call: TRBD1
j_call: TRBJ1-6
clone_size: NA
v_call: TRBV5-4
cdr3_nt: TGTGCCAGCAGCTTGGCTCGGACAGGGAGGCAGTCACCCCTCCACTTT
cdr3_aa: CASSLARTGRQSPLHF

d_call: NA
j_call: TRBJ1-1
clone_size: NA
v_call: TRBV28
cdr3_nt: TGTGCCAGCACCGGGTATAGCATGAACACTGAAGCTTTCTTT
cdr3_aa: CASTGYSMNTEAFF

d_call: TRBD1
j_call: TRBJ2-7
clone_size: few
v_call: TRBV11-2
cdr3_nt: TGTGCCAGCAGCTTAGACGGGGACAGATACGAGCAGTACTTC
cdr3_aa: CASSLDGDRYEQYF

d_call: TRBD1
j_call: TRBJ1-2
clone_size: NA
v_call: TRBV7-2
cdr3_nt: TGTGCCAGCAGCTTAATGAGGGGTGTGGGACAGTTAAACTATGGCTACACCTTC
cdr3_aa: CASSLMRGVGQLNYGYTF